This T cell receptor beta chain comes out of a study of cytomegalovirus exposure and HLA in healthy donors. Of note for this clone: Its antigen remains unknown.

Clones were read by immunoSEQ multiplex PCR, and TCRdb kept only the in-frame ones, dropping some. The profile covers 200,000 to 250,000 clones, with roughly 83% appearing a single time and around 15% taken by the ten largest. Germline loops: CDR1 SEHNR, CDR2 FQNEAQ (reference sequence). V lost 3 bases to trimming and J lost 7 bases, with 9 bases between them. This CDR3 is built from 12 residues. Study-wide results and caveats: Most observed TCR sequences were rare, whereas some public TCRs were detected in many donors. A few CMV-associated chains were confirmed in vitro to be specific for CMV antigens. Reported performance of the classifier showed diagnosis of cytomegalovirus status with high specificity and sensitivity.

The origin of this receptor is a woman aged 25 to 39 in good health and CMV-seropositive. The sequenced material came from PBMCs. V gene TRBV7-9 combines with J gene TRBJ1-2; tentatively, D is TRBD1 (5 bases). CDR3 loop: CASSFSGVGYTF. Written as DNA, the CDR3 is TGTGCCAGCAGCTTCTCGGGGGTTGGCTACACCTTC.